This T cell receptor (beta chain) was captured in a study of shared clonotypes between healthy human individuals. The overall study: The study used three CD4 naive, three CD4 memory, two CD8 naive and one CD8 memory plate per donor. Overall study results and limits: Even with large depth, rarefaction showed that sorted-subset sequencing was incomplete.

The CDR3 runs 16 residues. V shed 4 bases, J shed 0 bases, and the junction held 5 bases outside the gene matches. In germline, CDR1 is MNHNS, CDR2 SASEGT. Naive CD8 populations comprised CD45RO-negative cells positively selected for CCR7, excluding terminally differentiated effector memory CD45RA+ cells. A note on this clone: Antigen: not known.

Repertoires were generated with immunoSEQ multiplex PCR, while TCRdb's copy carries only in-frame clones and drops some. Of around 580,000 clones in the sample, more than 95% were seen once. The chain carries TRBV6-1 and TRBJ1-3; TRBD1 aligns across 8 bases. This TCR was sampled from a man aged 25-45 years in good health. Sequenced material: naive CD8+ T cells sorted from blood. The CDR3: CASSAGQGISGNTIYF. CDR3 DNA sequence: TGTGCCAGCAGTGCCGGACAGGGTATCTCTGGAAACACCATATATTTT.